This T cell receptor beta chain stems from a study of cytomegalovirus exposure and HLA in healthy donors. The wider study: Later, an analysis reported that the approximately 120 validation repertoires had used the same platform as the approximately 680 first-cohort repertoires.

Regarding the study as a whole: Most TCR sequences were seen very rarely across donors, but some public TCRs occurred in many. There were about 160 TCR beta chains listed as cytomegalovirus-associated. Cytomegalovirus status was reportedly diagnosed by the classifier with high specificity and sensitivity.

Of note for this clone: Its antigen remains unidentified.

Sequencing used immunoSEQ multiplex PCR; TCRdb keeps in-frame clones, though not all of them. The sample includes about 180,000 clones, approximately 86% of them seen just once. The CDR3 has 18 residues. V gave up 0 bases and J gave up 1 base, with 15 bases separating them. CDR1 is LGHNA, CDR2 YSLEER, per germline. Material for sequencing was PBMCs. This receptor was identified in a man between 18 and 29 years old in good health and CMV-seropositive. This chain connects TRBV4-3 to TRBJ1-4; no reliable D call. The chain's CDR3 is CASSQDYGLSGTNEKLFF. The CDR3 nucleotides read TGCGCCAGCAGCCAAGATTATGGACTATCGGGAACTAATGAAAAACTGTTTTTT.